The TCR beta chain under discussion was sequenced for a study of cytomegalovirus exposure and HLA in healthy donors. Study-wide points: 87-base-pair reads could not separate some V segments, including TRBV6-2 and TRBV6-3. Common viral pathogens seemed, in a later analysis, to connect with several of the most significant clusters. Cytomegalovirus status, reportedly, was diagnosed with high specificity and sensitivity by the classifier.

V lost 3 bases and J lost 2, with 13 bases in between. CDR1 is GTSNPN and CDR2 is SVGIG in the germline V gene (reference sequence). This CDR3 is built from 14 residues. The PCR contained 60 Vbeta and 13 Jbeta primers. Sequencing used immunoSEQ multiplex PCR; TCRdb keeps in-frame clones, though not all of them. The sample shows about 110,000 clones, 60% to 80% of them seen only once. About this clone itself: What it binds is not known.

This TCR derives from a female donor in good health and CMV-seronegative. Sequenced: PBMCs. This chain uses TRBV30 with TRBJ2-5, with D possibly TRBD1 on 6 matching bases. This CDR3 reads CAWRETGPQETQYF. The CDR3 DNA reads TGTGCCTGGAGGGAGACAGGACCACAAGAGACCCAGTACTTC.